The 21 T cell receptor beta chains below come from one sample, sequenced in a study of radiation and T cells in renal cell carcinoma. Assay used: immunoSEQ multiplex PCR; TCRdb lists only in-frame clones, some missing. The sample lists over 60,000 clones, roughly 85% occurring once. Time point meaning: blood 4 weeks post-SBRT, at nephrectomy. Noted treatment: 15 Gy SBRT to primary tumor, nephrectomy 4 weeks later. The material sequenced was blood, taken from a patient whose treatment included radiotherapy and nephrectomy. Receptors were obtained from a woman aged 55-69 years with renal cell carcinoma.

The chain carries TRBV10-1 and TRBJ2-7; D unclear. CDR3 length: 8 residues. Germline V gives CDR1 WNHNN, CDR2 SYGVQD (reference sequence). CDR3: CAPYEQYF. The CDR3 region has the DNA TGCGCACCGTACGAGCAGTACTTC.

The V gene is TRBV28, the J gene TRBJ2-5; possibly TRBD2 for D (6 bases). CDR1 and CDR2 from the germline V gene are MDHEN and SYDVKM. CDR3 length: 15 residues. V lost 5 bases and J lost 5, with 18 bases in between. Here the CDR3 reads CASSPLDGGYETQYF. The CDR3 DNA reads as TGTGCCAGCAGTCCCCTTGACGGGGGTTACGAGACCCAGTACTTC. Together with reference TRBV28 and TRBJ2-5, the CDR3 gives the full variable domain: DVKVTQSSRYLVKRTGEKVFLECVQDMDHENMFWYRQDPGLGLRLIYFSYDVKMKEKGDIPEGYSVSREKKERFSLILESASTNQTSMYLCASSPLDGGYETQYFGPGTRLLVL.

The chain is built from TRBV11-2 and TRBJ2-7, with 7 positions matching TRBD2. The CDR3 covers 14 residues. Germline CDR1 and CDR2: SGHAT and FQNNGV. V lost 1 base to trimming and J lost 1 base; unmatched junction nucleotides: 1. The CDR3 DNA follows: TGTGCCAGCAGCTTAGGAGCGGGGTCCTACGAGCAGTACTTC. This encodes CASSLGAGSYEQYF.

This sequence joins TRBV29-1 and TRBJ2-7; tentatively, D is TRBD2 (7 bases). The CDR3 runs to 14 residues. V lost 1 base to trimming and J lost 2 bases, with 12 bases between them. CDR1 and CDR2 from the germline V gene are SQVTM and ANQGSEA. CDR3 loop: CSVEVRGLPYEQYF. The CDR3 coding sequence is TGCAGCGTTGAAGTGCGGGGGCTACCCTACGAGCAGTACTTC.

V and J are TRBV28 and TRBJ1-1; tentative D call: TRBD1 (6 bases). The V gene's germline CDR1 is MDHEN and CDR2 SYDVKM. The CDR3 is 16 amino acids. Trimming removed 6 bases from V and 3 bases from J, with 20 bases in between. The CDR3 sequence is CASSRPVGGADTEAFF. CDR3 sequence (DNA): TGTGCCAGCAGCCGCCCCGTAGGGGGAGCAGACACTGAAGCTTTCTTT.

The chain carries TRBV7-2 and TRBJ1-2, with 7 bases aligning to TRBD1. In germline, CDR1 is SGHTA, CDR2 FQGNSA. The CDR3 is 15 amino acids. The V segment lost 4 bases and the J segment 4 bases; nucleotides outside the gene matches: 9. In nucleotides, the CDR3 is TGTGCCAGCAGCTCCGCGGGACAGTCTAGCTATGGCTACACCTTC. Its protein is CASSSAGQSSYGYTF. Together with reference TRBV7-2 and TRBJ1-2, the CDR3 gives the full variable domain: GAGVSQSPSNKVTEKGKDVELRCDPISGHTALYWYRQSLGQGLEFLIYFQGNSAPDKSGLPSDRFSAERTGGSVSTLTIQRTQQEDSAVYLCASSSAGQSSYGYTFGSGTRLTVV.

This clone was picked up a small number of times. The V call is TRBV11-3, the J call TRBJ1-1, with a tentative D call TRBD1 (5 bases). Germline V CDR1 and CDR2: SGHNT, YENEEA. The V gene lost 6 bases and the J gene lost 4 bases, with 9 bases spanning the gap. This CDR3 region has 12 residues. This CDR3 is CASRGDGTEAFF. The CDR3 nucleotides read TGTGCCAGCAGGGGGGATGGCACTGAAGCTTTCTTT.

J is TRBJ1-2 and V is TRBV6-6, with D unclear. The ends were cut back, 5 bases at V and 7 bases at J, with 17 bases in the middle. Per germline, CDR1 MNHNY and CDR2 SVGAGI (reference sequence). This CDR3 spans 14 amino acids. The CDR3 DNA follows: TGTGCCAGCAGTACCCCGTCTCGACTGGGTGGCTACACCTTC. This codes for CASSTPSRLGGYTF.

V is TRBV27 and J is TRBJ1-1; D may be TRBD1 (6 bases). Trimming stripped 4 bases from V and 6 bases from J, with 6 bases between. The CDR3 covers 11 residues. CDR1 is MNHEY and CDR2 is SMNVEV in the germline V gene (reference sequence). The CDR3 sequence: CASSWGPEAFF. The CDR3 nucleotides are TGTGCCAGCAGTTGGGGGCCTGAAGCTTTCTTT.

V gene TRBV19 combines with J gene TRBJ2-1; maybe TRBD2 (6 bases). The CDR3 has 12 residues. With 7 bases removed from V and 8 bases from J, the gap between germline ends came to 12 bases. From germline, CDR1 is LNHDA and CDR2 SQIVND (reference sequence). The CDR3 DNA reads as TGTGCCAGTAACGGGGGTCAAGATGAGCAGTTCTTC. This gives the protein CASNGGQDEQFF.

A few counts support this clone. The chain is built from TRBV5-6 and TRBJ1-1; D uncertain. This CDR3 comprises 13 residues. The V gene lost 2 bases and the J gene lost 4 bases, with 9 bases spanning the gap. Per germline, CDR1 SGHDT and CDR2 YYEEEE. Here the CDR3 reads CASSFTGFTEAFF. The CDR3 region has the DNA TGTGCCAGCAGCTTTACCGGGTTCACTGAAGCTTTCTTT. Based on the CDR3 plus reference TRBV5-6 and TRBJ1-1, the full variable domain is DAGVTQSPTHLIKTRGQQVTLRCSPKSGHDTVSWYQQALGQGPQFIFQYYEEEERQRGNFPDRFSGHQFPNYSSELNVNALLLGDSALYLCASSFTGFTEAFFGQGTRLTVV.

The rearrangement links TRBV6-5 to TRBJ2-5; no firm D call. The CDR3 extends over 14 amino acids. Deletions cut 7 bases from V and 5 bases from J, with 17 bases between. Germline V CDR1 and CDR2: MNHEY, SVGAGI. For the CDR3, the DNA is TGTGCCAGCATGTTAATTGGTGGTACGGAGACCCAGTACTTC. This encodes CASMLIGGTETQYF.

This chain links TRBV28 with TRBJ2-4, with D unclear. The CDR3 totals 15 residues. Germline loops: CDR1 MDHEN, CDR2 SYDVKM. The ends were cut back, 7 bases at V and 0 bases at J, with 13 bases in the middle. For the CDR3, the DNA is TGTGCCAGCACCAAAGGGTTGGGAGCCAAAAACATTCAGTACTTC. Its protein product is CASTKGLGAKNIQYF.

The chain carries TRBV9 and TRBJ2-6, with TRBD1 identical over 8 bases. The CDR3 extends over 17 amino acids. From germline, CDR1 is SGDLS and CDR2 YYNGEE. The junction had 5 bases not matched to a gene; V was cut back by 3 bases and J by 0 bases. The CDR3 region is CASSGTGHSSGANVLTF. The CDR3 DNA follows: TGTGCCAGCAGCGGGACAGGGCATAGCTCTGGGGCCAACGTCCTGACTTTC.

This clone was picked up one time. This sequence joins TRBV5-6 and TRBJ2-1; weak D call: TRBD2 (6 bases). Per germline, CDR1 SGHDT and CDR2 YYEEEE. With 3 bases removed from V and 4 bases from J, the gap between germline ends came to 14 bases. CDR3 length equals 15 residues. CDR3 sequence reads: CASSSRLVAYNEQFF. The CDR3 DNA reads TGTGCCAGCAGCTCAAGACTAGTAGCTTACAATGAGCAGTTCTTC. Looking up the rest from reference TRBV5-6 and TRBJ2-1 gives the full variable domain: DAGVTQSPTHLIKTRGQQVTLRCSPKSGHDTVSWYQQALGQGPQFIFQYYEEEERQRGNFPDRFSGHQFPNYSSELNVNALLLGDSALYLCASSSRLVAYNEQFFGPGTRLTVL.

This CDR3 is CASSESPGTGNTIYF. CDR3 nucleotide sequence: TGTGCCAGCAGTGAATCCCCGGGGACTGGAAACACCATATATTTT. The chain links TRBV6-1 to TRBJ1-3; no clear D. V lost 2 bases and J 2 bases, leaving 10 bases between the germline ends. The CDR3 extends over 15 amino acids. Germline V CDR1 and CDR2: MNHNS, SASEGT.

The V gene is TRBV5-4, the J gene TRBJ2-2; 9 positions agree with TRBD1. Germline V gene sequence: CDR1 SGHNT, CDR2 YYREEE (reference sequence). The V segment lost 5 bases and the J segment 7 bases; nucleotides outside the gene matches: 6. The CDR3 length is 14 residues. The CDR3 reads CASSTTGGSGELFF. CDR3 coding DNA: TGTGCCAGCAGTACAACAGGGGGCAGCGGGGAGCTGTTTTTT.

The chain couples TRBV28 to TRBJ1-2; TRBD1 matches 8 bases. After removal of 6 bases from V and 4 bases from J, the junction contained 7 bases not matched to a gene. Germline-derived CDR1 and CDR2 are MDHEN and SYDVKM. The CDR3 is 14 residues long. In nucleotides, the CDR3 is TGTGCCAGCAGGGGACAGGCAAACATCTATGGCTACACCTTC. It codes for CASRGQANIYGYTF.

The chain employs TRBV2 and TRBJ2-3, with 9 bases matching TRBD1. CDR1 and CDR2 (germline): SNHLY, FYNNEI. The V and J ends lost 7 bases and 2 bases, in that order; junction bases with no gene match: 7. The CDR3 contains 15 residues. CDR3 in DNA: TGTGCCAGCAATTCACAGGGGGCCCCCACAGATACGCAGTATTTT. Its translation: CASNSQGAPTDTQYF.

V and J are TRBV11-3 and TRBJ2-2; D is uncertain. The germline V gene encodes CDR1 SGHNT and CDR2 YENEEA. V was pared by 0 bases and J by 6 bases, with 8 bases between. The CDR3 sequence is 14 residues long. The CDR3 nucleotides are TGTGCCAGCAGCTTAGATACCCGGGCCGGGGAGCTGTTTTTT. This codes for CASSLDTRAGELFF.

The rearrangement links TRBV7-3 to TRBJ2-7; unclear D gene. The CDR3 covers 16 residues. V was trimmed by 2 bases and J by 0 bases, leaving 14 bases between them. Germline loops: CDR1 SGHTA, CDR2 FQGTGA. In DNA, the CDR3 is TGTGCCAGCAGCTTAGAGTCGATAATTAGCTCCTACGAGCAGTACTTC. Translating it yields CASSLESIISSYEQYF.